Presented here are 24 T cell receptor beta chains from one specimen sequenced in a study of shared clonotypes between healthy human individuals. Here immunoSEQ multiplex PCR was the method, and the copy in TCRdb shows in-frame clones only, minus some. The table lists around 1.5 million clones, 95% to 99% of them singletons, with approximately 0.45% in the top ten. The sample was naive CD4+ T cells sorted from blood. Indicated subset: CD45RA+ positively selected. Source of these receptors: a young man in good health.

This chain joins TRBV29-1 and TRBJ2-7; 10 nucleotides line up with TRBD1. The trim removed 5 bases at V and 5 bases at J, leaving 6 bases unmatched. This CDR3 spans 13 amino acids. Germline CDR1 is SQVTM and CDR2 is ANQGSEA. CDR3 protein: CSVRDRGLHEQYF. The CDR3 DNA sequence: TGCAGCGTTCGGGACAGGGGACTCCACGAGCAGTACTTC.

V gene TRBV5-1 combines with J gene TRBJ1-4; TRBD1 might be the D (5 bases). V was shortened by 4 bases and J by 6 bases, with 13 bases between the two germline ends. This CDR3 contains 14 residues. CDR1 is SGHRS and CDR2 is YFSETQ in the germline V gene. CDR3: CASSPDRGHEKLFF. CDR3 coding DNA: TGCGCCAGCAGCCCGGATCGGGGACATGAAAAACTGTTTTTT. Full variable domain (missing parts from reference TRBV5-1 and TRBJ1-4): KAGVTQTPRYLIKTRGQQVTLSCSPISGHRSVSWYQQTPGQGLQFLFEYFSETQRNKGNFPGRFSGRQFSNSRSEMNVSTLELGDSALYLCASSPDRGHEKLFFGSGTQLSVL.

The chain links TRBV27 to TRBJ1-2, with D possibly TRBD1 on 5 matching bases. The CDR3 is 17 amino acids. V was clipped by 1 base and J by 6 bases, with 21 bases between them. Germline V gene sequence: CDR1 MNHEY, CDR2 SMNVEV (reference sequence). CDR3 protein: CASSLFPPGVAGNGYTF. The CDR3 DNA reads TGTGCCAGCAGTTTATTTCCTCCGGGGGTGGCTGGCAATGGCTACACCTTC.

The rearrangement uses TRBV7-9 and TRBJ1-2; D not resolved. With 5 bases removed from V and 2 bases from J, the gap between germline ends came to 18 bases. Germline CDR1 reads SEHNR; CDR2 reads FQNEAQ (reference sequence). This CDR3 has 16 residues. The CDR3 protein is CASSLRETRGNYGYTF. In DNA form, the CDR3 reads TGTGCCAGCAGCCTAAGGGAGACCCGGGGAAACTATGGCTACACCTTC.

The chain links TRBV7-8 to TRBJ2-7, with D tentatively TRBD1 (5 bases). Germline V CDR1 and CDR2: SGHVS, FQNEAQ. This CDR3 spans 14 amino acids. Trimming removed 1 base from V and 3 bases from J, with 10 bases in between. CDR3 nucleotide sequence: TGTGCCAGCAGCTTAGGGCGACAGTACTACGAGCAGTACTTC. Translation: CASSLGRQYYEQYF.

V is TRBV15 and J is TRBJ1-3; unclear D gene. V lost 3 bases, J lost 2 bases, and 11 bases lay in between. The CDR3 runs 15 residues. Germline V gene data show CDR1 as LNHNV and CDR2 as YYDKDF (reference sequence). The CDR3 here is CATSSGRHAGNTIYF. The CDR3, as DNA: TGTGCCACCAGCAGCGGCAGGCACGCTGGAAACACCATATATTTT.

The rearrangement joins TRBV7-8 to TRBJ2-7, with unresolved D. The CDR3 runs to 15 residues. Per the germline V gene, CDR1 is SGHVS and CDR2 is FQNEAQ. The V and J ends lost 2 bases and 3 bases respectively, with 14 bases between them. The DNA of the CDR3 is TGTGCCAGCAGCTTAAGTAGCCCTACCGTCTACGAGCAGTACTTC. This encodes CASSLSSPTVYEQYF.

The genes are TRBV15 and TRBJ2-2, with 10 bases matching TRBD2. The CDR3 consists of 16 residues. J lost 6 bases, V lost 3 bases, and 7 bases had no gene match. Germline CDR1 is LNHNV and CDR2 is YYDKDF (reference sequence). In nucleotides, the CDR3 is TGTGCCACCAGCAGCCCGCCTAGCGGGAGACCCGGGGAGCTGTTTTTT. This gives the protein CATSSPPSGRPGELFF.

J is TRBJ2-2 and V is TRBV14; the D gene is possibly TRBD1 (6 bases). V lost 0 bases and J lost 3, with 14 bases in between. Germline loops: CDR1 SGHDN, CDR2 FVKESK. The CDR3 has 17 residues. The CDR3 DNA follows: TGTGCCAGCAGCCAAGACCTGCTCAGGGGCCACACCGGGGAGCTGTTTTTT. This encodes CASSQDLLRGHTGELFF. The full variable domain, completed using reference TRBV14 and TRBJ2-2, is EAGVTQFPSHSVIEKGQTVTLRCDPISGHDNLYWYRRVMGKEIKFLLHFVKESKQDESGMPNNRFLAERTGGTYSTLKVQPAELEDSGVYFCASSQDLLRGHTGELFFGEGSRLTVL.

This chain uses TRBV25-1 with TRBJ1-1, with a tentative D call TRBD1 (5 bases). Per germline, CDR1 MGHDK and CDR2 SYGVNS. V gave up 8 bases and J gave up 1 base, with 17 bases separating them. The CDR3 is 15 residues long. CDR3 in amino acids: CASSKRFTGNTEAFF. The CDR3 DNA follows: TGTGCCAGCTCAAAACGATTCACAGGGAACACTGAAGCTTTCTTT. Drawing the rest from reference TRBV25-1 and TRBJ1-1, the complete variable domain is EADIYQTPRYLVIGTGKKITLECSQTMGHDKMYWYQQDPGMELHLIHYSYGVNSTEKGDLSSESTVSRIRTEHFPLTLESARPSHTSQYLCASSKRFTGNTEAFFGQGTRLTVV.

The chain joins TRBV5-4 to TRBJ2-5; tentative D call: TRBD1 (7 bases). V gave up 0 bases and J gave up 2 bases, with 11 bases separating them. Germline CDR1 SGHNT, CDR2 YYREEE (reference sequence). The CDR3 loop spans 15 amino acids. DNA for the CDR3: TGTGCCAGCAGCTTGGAGGGGGGACAGCAAGAGACCCAGTACTTC. Protein product: CASSLEGGQQETQYF.

The chain carries TRBV7-9 and TRBJ2-5; D uncertain. The CDR3 sequence is 12 residues long. Germline CDR1 is SEHNR and CDR2 is FQNEAQ (reference sequence). Trimming cost V 3 bases and J 5 bases, with 7 bases left between them. The CDR3 protein is CASSFTGETQYF. DNA of the CDR3: TGTGCCAGCAGCTTTACTGGGGAGACCCAGTACTTC.

The chain joins TRBV29-1 to TRBJ2-5; D is possibly TRBD1 (5 bases). Between the trimmed V and J ends, which lost 7 bases and 4 bases, there was a span of 16 bases. There are 13 residues in the CDR3. Germline V lookup: CDR1 SQVTM, CDR2 ANQGSEA. The CDR3 sequence is CSGGQRAGETQYF. CDR3 nucleotide sequence: TGCAGCGGTGGACAACGGGCCGGAGAGACCCAGTACTTC. Based on the CDR3 plus reference TRBV29-1 and TRBJ2-5, the full variable domain is SAVISQKPSRDICQRGTSLTIQCQVDSQVTMMFWYRQQPGQSLTLIATANQGSEATYESGFVIDKFPISRPNLTFSTLTVSNMSPEDSSIYLCSGGQRAGETQYFGPGTRLLVL.

V gene TRBV19 combines with J gene TRBJ1-1; the match to TRBD1 covers 8 bases. The germline CDR1 and CDR2 sequences are LNHDA and SQIVND (reference sequence). The J segment lost 4 bases and the V segment lost 6 bases, leaving 7 bases of the junction unmatched. The CDR3 totals 14 residues. The CDR3 DNA reads as TGTGCCAGTAGGGCGAGGACAGGGCCCACTGAAGCTTTCTTT. Protein: CASRARTGPTEAFF.

The chain has TRBV9 and TRBJ1-2; no clear D gene. This CDR3 spans 15 amino acids. The germline gives CDR1 SGDLS, CDR2 YYNGEE. The V gene lost 0 bases and the J gene lost 3 bases, with 12 bases spanning the gap. The CDR3 reads CASSVEAHGDYGYTF. The DNA for the CDR3 is TGTGCCAGCAGCGTAGAAGCCCACGGAGACTATGGCTACACCTTC.

V gene TRBV15 combines with J gene TRBJ2-3, with 9 bases aligning to TRBD1. This CDR3 is 18 amino acids long. The ends lost 5 bases at V and 0 bases at J; junction bases unmatched: 12. Germline values: CDR1 LNHNV, CDR2 YYDKDF (reference sequence). As DNA, the CDR3 is TGTGCCACCAGCGAGCTACAGGGGGCACTCCCTAGCACAGATACGCAGTATTTT. It encodes CATSELQGALPSTDTQYF.

V usage is TRBV2 and J usage is TRBJ2-7; TRBD2 aligns across 8 bases. Losses at the gene ends were 6 bases for V and 4 bases for J; bases not matched to a gene: 14. Germline values: CDR1 SNHLY, CDR2 FYNNEI. The CDR3 has 16 residues. CDR3 coding DNA: TGTGCCAGCAGGAAAATAGCGGGGAGGGGAACATACGAGCAGTACTTC. It is translated as CASRKIAGRGTYEQYF.

V gene TRBV19 combines with J gene TRBJ1-4; 7 nucleotides agree with TRBD1. This CDR3 has 15 amino acids. Trimming cost V 3 bases and J 11 bases; bases outside gene matches: 12. Germline CDR1 LNHDA, CDR2 SQIVND (reference sequence). CDR3 region: CASSIRGPPPQKLFF. The CDR3 DNA reads as TGTGCCAGTAGTATTAGGGGGCCGCCCCCCCAGAAACTGTTTTTT.

The chain couples TRBV2 to TRBJ2-3; 9 bases match TRBD2. Trimming removed 1 base from V and 6 bases from J; junction bases left unmatched: 5. Germline assignment: CDR1 SNHLY and CDR2 FYNNEI. This CDR3 has 15 residues. For the CDR3, the DNA is TGTGCCAGCAGTGAAGATGTAGCGGGAGTGGATACGCAGTATTTT. It is translated as CASSEDVAGVDTQYF.

This chain uses TRBV7-2 with TRBJ2-1; 14 bases agree with TRBD2. Germline V CDR1 and CDR2: SGHTA, FQGNSA. The trim removed 5 bases at V and 10 bases at J, leaving 7 bases unmatched. The CDR3 is 15 amino acids. CDR3 nucleotide sequence: TGTGCCAGCAGCCGGGGACTAGCGGGAGCAAACGAGCAGTTCTTC. Translated: CASSRGLAGANEQFF.

This chain joins TRBV28 and TRBJ2-7; the match to TRBD2 covers 9 bases. V trimming: 5 bases; J trimming: 2 bases; junction bases outside the gene matches: 7. Germline V gene data show CDR1 as MDHEN and CDR2 as SYDVKM. The CDR3 has 15 amino acids. CDR3 region: CASSKLTSGAYEQYF. The CDR3 DNA reads as TGTGCCAGCAGTAAACTGACTAGCGGAGCCTACGAGCAGTACTTC.

The chain couples TRBV9 to TRBJ2-7; D is unresolved. Germline values: CDR1 SGDLS, CDR2 YYNGEE. Deletions cut 0 bases from V and 0 bases from J, with 10 bases between. The CDR3 length is 15 residues. Here the CDR3 DNA reads TGTGCCAGCAGCGTAGGAGGTAGTCGCTCCTACGAGCAGTACTTC. Translated: CASSVGGSRSYEQYF.

The chain is built from TRBV7-6 and TRBJ1-1, with D possibly being TRBD1 (5 bases). The germline V gene has CDR1 SGHVS and CDR2 FNYEAQ. The CDR3 contains 15 residues. Trimming removed 4 bases at V and 3 bases at J, with 15 bases between. CDR3 protein: CASSSTTGRDTEAFF. The DNA of the CDR3 is TGTGCCAGCAGCTCCACCACGGGGCGAGACACTGAAGCTTTCTTT. The variable domain in full, with the rest retrieved from reference TRBV7-6 and TRBJ1-1, is GAGVSQSPRYKVTKRGQDVALRCDPISGHVSLYWYRQALGQGPEFLTYFNYEAQQDKSGLPNDRFSAERPEGSISTLTIQRTEQRDSAMYRCASSSTTGRDTEAFFGQGTRLTVV.

The V and J genes are TRBV11-2 and TRBJ2-2; D gene ambiguous. The CDR3 runs 18 residues. CDR1 and CDR2 from the germline V gene are SGHAT and FQNNGV. Trimming cost V 5 bases and J 6 bases, with 25 bases left between them. CDR3 loop: CASSLREEGPRFAGELFF. The CDR3 region has the DNA TGTGCCAGCAGCCTTCGAGAAGAAGGGCCCCGTTTTGCCGGGGAGCTGTTTTTT.